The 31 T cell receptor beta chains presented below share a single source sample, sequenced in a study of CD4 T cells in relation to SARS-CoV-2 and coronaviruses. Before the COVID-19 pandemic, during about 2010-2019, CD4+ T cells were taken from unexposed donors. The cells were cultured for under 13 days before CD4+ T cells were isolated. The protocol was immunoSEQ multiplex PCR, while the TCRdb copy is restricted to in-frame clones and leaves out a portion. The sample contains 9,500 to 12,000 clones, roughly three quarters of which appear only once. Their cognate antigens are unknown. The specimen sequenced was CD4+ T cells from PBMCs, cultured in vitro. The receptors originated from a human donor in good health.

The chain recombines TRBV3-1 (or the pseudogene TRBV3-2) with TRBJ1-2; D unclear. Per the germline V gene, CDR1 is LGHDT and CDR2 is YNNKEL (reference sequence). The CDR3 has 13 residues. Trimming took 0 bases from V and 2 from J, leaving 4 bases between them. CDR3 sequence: CASSQDLNYGYTF. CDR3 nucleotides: TGTGCCAGCAGCCAAGACTTGAACTATGGCTACACCTTC.

The CDR3 reads CASSPPSGESYGYTF. In DNA, the CDR3 is TGTGCCAGCTCACCACCGTCGGGGGAGAGCTATGGCTACACCTTC. The chain joins TRBV18 to TRBJ1-2, with D perhaps TRBD1 (5 bases). V was pared by 0 bases and J by 4 bases, with 12 bases between. The CDR3 loop spans 15 amino acids. Germline CDR1 and CDR2: KGHSH and LQKENI. The entire variable domain, with the rest obtained from reference TRBV18 and TRBJ1-2, is as follows: NAGVMQNPRHLVRRRGQEARLRCSPMKGHSHVYWYRQLPEEGLKFMVYLQKENIIDESGMPKERFSAEFPKEGPSILRIQQVVRGDSAAYFCASSPPSGESYGYTFGSGTRLTVV.

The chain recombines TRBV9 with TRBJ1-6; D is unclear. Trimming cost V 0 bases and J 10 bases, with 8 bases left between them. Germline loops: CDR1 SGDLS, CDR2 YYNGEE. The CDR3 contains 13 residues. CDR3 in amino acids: CASSVEEGSPLHF. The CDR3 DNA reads TGTGCCAGCAGCGTAGAGGAAGGATCACCCCTCCACTTT.

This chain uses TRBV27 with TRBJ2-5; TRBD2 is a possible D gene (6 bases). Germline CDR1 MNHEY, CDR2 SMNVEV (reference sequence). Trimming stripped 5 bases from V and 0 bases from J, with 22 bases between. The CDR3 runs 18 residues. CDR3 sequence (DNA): TGTGCCAGCAGTCCTCTCTGGGTTCGGGACTCGGACCAAGAGACCCAGTACTTC. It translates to CASSPLWVRDSDQETQYF.

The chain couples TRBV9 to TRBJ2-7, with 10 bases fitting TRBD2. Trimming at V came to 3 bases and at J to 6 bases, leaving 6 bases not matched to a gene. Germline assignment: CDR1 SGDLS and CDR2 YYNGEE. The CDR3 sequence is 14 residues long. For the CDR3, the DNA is TGTGCCAGCAGCGCTATAGCGGGAGGATCCGAGCAGTACTTC. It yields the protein CASSAIAGGSEQYF.

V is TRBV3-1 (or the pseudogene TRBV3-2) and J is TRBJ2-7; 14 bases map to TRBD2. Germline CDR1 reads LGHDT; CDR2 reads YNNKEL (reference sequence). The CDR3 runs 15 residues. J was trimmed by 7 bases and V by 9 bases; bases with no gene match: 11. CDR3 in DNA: TGTGCCAGTTCCGGGACTAGCGGGAGACCCGGAGAGCAGTACTTC. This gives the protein CASSGTSGRPGEQYF.

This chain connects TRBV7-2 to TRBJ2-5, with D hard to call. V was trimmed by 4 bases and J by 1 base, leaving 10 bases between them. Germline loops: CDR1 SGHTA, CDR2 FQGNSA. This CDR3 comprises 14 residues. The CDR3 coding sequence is TGTGCCAGCAGCTACCCGGGCTCCCAAGAGACCCAGTACTTC. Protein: CASSYPGSQETQYF.

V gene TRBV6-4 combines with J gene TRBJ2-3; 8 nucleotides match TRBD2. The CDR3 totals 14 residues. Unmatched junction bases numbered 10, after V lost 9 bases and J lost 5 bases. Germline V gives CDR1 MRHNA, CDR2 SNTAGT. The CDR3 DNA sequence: TGTGCCAGTACCCGACTAGCGTTTGGAGATACGCAGTATTTT. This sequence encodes CASTRLAFGDTQYF.

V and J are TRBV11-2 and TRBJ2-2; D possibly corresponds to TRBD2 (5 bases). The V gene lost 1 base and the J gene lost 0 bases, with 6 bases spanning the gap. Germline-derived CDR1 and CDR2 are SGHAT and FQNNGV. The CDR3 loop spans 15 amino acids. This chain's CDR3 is CASSLGLTNTGELFF. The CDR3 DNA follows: TGTGCCAGCAGCTTAGGACTAACGAACACCGGGGAGCTGTTTTTT.

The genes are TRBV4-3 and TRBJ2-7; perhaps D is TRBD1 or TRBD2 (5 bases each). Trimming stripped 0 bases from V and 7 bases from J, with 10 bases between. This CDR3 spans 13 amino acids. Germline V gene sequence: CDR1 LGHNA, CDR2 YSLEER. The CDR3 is CASSQEAWGEQYF. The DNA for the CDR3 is TGCGCCAGCAGCCAAGAAGCGTGGGGGGAGCAGTACTTC.

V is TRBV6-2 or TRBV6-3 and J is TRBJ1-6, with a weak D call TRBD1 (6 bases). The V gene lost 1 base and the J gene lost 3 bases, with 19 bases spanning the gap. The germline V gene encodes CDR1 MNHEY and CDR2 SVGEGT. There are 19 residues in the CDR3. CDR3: CASSYWGRVDRRYNSPLHF. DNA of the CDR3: TGTGCCAGCAGTTACTGGGGGCGCGTCGACAGGCGCTATAATTCACCCCTCCACTTT.

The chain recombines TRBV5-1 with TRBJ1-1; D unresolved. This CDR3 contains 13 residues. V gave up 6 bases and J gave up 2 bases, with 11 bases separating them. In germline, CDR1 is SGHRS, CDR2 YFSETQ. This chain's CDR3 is CASTPGSNTEAFF. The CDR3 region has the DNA TGCGCCAGCACCCCCGGTAGTAACACTGAAGCTTTCTTT. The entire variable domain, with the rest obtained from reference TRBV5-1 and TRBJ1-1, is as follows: KAGVTQTPRYLIKTRGQQVTLSCSPISGHRSVSWYQQTPGQGLQFLFEYFSETQRNKGNFPGRFSGRQFSNSRSEMNVSTLELGDSALYLCASTPGSNTEAFFGQGTRLTVV.

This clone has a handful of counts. CDR3 in amino acids: CASSQPTTANTEAFF. CDR3 bases: TGTGCCAGCAGCCAACCCACGACAGCGAACACTGAAGCTTTCTTT. The chain couples TRBV3-1 (or the pseudogene TRBV3-2) to TRBJ1-1, with a possible D match to TRBD1 (5 bases). V was pared by 2 bases and J by 1 base, with 11 bases between. This CDR3 is built from 15 residues. CDR1 and CDR2 from the germline V gene are LGHDT and YNNKEL (reference sequence).

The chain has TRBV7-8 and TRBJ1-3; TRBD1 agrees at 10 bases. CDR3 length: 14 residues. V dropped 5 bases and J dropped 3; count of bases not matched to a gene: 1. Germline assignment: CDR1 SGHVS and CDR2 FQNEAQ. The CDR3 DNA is TGTGCCAGCAGCGGGACAGGGGATGGAAACACCATATATTTT. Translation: CASSGTGDGNTIYF.

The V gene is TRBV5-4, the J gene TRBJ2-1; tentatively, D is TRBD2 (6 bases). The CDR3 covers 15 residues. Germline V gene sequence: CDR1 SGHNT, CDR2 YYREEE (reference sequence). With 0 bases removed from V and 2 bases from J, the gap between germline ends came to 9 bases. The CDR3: CASSLAGRTYNEQFF. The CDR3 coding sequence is TGTGCCAGCAGCTTGGCGGGGAGGACCTACAATGAGCAGTTCTTC. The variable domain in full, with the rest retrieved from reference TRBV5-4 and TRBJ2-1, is ETGVTQSPTHLIKTRGQQVTLRCSSQSGHNTVSWYQQALGQGPQFIFQYYREEENGRGNFPPRFSGLQFPNYSSELNVNALELDDSALYLCASSLAGRTYNEQFFGPGTRLTVL.

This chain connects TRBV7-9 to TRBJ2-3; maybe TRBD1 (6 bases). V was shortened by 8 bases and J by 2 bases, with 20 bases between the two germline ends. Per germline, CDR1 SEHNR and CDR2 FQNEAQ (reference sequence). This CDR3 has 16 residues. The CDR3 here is CASSLEGDLYTDTQYF. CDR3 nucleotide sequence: TGTGCCAGCTCACTCGAGGGGGACCTCTACACAGATACGCAGTATTTT.

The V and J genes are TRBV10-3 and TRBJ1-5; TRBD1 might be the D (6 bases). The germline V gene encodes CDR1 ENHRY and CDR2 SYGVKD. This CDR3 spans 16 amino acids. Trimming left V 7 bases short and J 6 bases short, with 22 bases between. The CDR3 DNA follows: TGTGCCATCATCCTCGGGGGGGCAGGGGTAAGTCAGCCCCAGCATTTT. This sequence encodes CAIILGGAGVSQPQHF.

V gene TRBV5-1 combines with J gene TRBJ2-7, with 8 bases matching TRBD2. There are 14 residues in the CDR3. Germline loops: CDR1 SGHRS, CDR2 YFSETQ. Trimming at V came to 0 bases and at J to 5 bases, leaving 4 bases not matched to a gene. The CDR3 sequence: CASSLGRGADEQYF. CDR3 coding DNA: TGCGCCAGCAGCTTGGGGCGGGGGGCCGACGAGCAGTACTTC.

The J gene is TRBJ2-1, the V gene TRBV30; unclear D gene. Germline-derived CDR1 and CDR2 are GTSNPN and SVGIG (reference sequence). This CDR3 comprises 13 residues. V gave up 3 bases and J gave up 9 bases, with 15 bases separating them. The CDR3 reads CAWRTLVRSEQFF. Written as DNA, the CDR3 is TGTGCCTGGAGAACATTGGTACGAAGTGAGCAGTTCTTC.

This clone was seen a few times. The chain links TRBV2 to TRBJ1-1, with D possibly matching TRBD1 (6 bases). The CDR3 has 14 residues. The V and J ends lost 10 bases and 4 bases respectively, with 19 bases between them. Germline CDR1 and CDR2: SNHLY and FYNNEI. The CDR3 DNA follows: TGTGCCACCGAACGAAACAGGGTTGCCACTGAAGCTTTCTTT. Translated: CATERNRVATEAFF.

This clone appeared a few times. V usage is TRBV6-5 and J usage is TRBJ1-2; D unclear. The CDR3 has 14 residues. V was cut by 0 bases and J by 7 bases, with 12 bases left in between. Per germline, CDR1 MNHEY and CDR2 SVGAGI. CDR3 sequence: CASSYSIGVVGYTF. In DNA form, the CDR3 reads TGTGCCAGCAGTTACTCGATTGGGGTCGTTGGCTACACCTTC.

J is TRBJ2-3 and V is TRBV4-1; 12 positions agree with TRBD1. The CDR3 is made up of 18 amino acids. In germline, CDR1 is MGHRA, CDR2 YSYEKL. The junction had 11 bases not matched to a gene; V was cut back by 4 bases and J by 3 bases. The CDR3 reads CASSLRDRGPIMTDTQYF. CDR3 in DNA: TGCGCCAGCAGCCTCCGGGACAGGGGGCCTATAATGACAGATACGCAGTATTTT.

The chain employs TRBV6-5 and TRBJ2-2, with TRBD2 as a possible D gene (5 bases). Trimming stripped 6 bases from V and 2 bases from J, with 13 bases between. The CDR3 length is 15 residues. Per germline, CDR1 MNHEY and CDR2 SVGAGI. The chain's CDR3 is CASRNGILNTGELFF. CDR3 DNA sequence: TGTGCCAGCAGGAACGGGATCTTAAACACCGGGGAGCTGTTTTTT.

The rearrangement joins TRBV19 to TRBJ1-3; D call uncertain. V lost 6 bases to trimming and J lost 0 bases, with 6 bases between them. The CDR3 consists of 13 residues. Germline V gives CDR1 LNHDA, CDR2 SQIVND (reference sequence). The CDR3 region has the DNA TGTGCCAGTAGATATTACTCTGGAAACACCATATATTTT. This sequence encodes CASRYYSGNTIYF.

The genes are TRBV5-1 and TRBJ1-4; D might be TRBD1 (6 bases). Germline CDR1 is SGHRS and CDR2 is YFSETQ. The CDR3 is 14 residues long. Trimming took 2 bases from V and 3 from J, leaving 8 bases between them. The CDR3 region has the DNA TGCGCCAGCAGCTTTAAGGGGGCTAATGAAAAACTGTTTTTT. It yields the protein CASSFKGANEKLFF.

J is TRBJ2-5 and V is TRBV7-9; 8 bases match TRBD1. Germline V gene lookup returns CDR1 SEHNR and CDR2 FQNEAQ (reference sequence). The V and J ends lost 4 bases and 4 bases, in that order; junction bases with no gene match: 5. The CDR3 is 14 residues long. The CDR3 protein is CASSSTGAGETQYF. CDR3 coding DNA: TGTGCCAGCAGCTCGACAGGGGCGGGAGAGACCCAGTACTTC.

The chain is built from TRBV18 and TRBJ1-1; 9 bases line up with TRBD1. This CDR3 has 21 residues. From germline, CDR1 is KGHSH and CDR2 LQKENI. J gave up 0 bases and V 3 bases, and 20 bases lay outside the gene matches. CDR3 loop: CASSPRPGTGNIVIMNTEAFF. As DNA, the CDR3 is TGTGCCAGCTCACCCCGGCCCGGGACAGGGAACATTGTAATCATGAACACTGAAGCTTTCTTT.

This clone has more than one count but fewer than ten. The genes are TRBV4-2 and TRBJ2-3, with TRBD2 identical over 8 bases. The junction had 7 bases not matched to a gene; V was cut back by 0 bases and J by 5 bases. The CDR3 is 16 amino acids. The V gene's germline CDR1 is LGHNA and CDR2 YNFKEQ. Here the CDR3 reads CASSQEAAGAGDTQYF. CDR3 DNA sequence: TGTGCCAGCAGCCAAGAGGCAGCGGGAGCCGGAGATACGCAGTATTTT.

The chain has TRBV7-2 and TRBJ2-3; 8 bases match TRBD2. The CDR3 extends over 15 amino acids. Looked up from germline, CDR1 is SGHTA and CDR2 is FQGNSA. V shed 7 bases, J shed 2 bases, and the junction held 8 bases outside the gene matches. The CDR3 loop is CASNSGRSFTDTQYF. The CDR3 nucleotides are TGTGCCAGCAACAGCGGGAGAAGTTTCACAGATACGCAGTATTTT.

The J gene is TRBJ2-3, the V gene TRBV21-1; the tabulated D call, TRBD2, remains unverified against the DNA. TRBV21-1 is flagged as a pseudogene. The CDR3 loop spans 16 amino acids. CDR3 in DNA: TGTGCCAGCAGCACTTTAGCGGGGGCCGGGGCAGATACGCAGTATTTT. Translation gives CASSTLAGAGADTQYF.

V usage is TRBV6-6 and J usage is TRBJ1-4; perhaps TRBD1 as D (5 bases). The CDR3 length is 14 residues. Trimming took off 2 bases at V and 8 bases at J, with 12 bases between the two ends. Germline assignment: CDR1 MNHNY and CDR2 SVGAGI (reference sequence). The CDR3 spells CASSYRMGGEKLFF. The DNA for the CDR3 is TGTGCCAGCAGTTACCGCATGGGGGGGGAAAAACTGTTTTTT.